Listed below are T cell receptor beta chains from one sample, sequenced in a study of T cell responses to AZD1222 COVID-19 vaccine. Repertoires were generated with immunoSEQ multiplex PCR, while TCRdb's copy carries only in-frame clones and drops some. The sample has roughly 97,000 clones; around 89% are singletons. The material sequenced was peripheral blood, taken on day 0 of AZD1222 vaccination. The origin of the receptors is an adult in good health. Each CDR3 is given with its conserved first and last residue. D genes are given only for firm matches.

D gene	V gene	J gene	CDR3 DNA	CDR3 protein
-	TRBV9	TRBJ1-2	TGTGCCAGCAGCCCCACGGTGGGAACGGGGAGCTATGGCTACACCTTC	CASSPTVGTGSYGYTF
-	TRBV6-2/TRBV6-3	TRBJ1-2	TGTGCCAGCAGTTACTCGGGGCAGGGGAGCTATGGCTACACCTTC	CASSYSGQGSYGYTF
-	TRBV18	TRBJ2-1	TGTGCCAGCTCACCACCTTCCGGGAACTTGTACAATGAGCAGTTCTTC	CASSPPSGNLYNEQFF
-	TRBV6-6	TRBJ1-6	TGTGCCAGCAGTGCCGACCTGGGGGGCGGGAATTCACCCCTCCACTTT	CASSADLGGGNSPLHF
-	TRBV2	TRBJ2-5	TGTGCCAGCAGTGAAGCGCGGGGAGAGACCCAGTACTTC	CASSEARGETQYF
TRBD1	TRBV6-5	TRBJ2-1	TGTGCCAGCAGTAGACAGGGGGCCAGGTACAATGAGCAGTTCTTC	CASSRQGARYNEQFF
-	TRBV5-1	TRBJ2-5	TGCGCCACCGGGCGGATTTCCGCCCAAGAGACCCAGTACTTC	CATGRISAQETQYF
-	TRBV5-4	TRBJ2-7	TGTGCCAGCAGCTTGGGGACGGGCAGCCAACGCTACGAGCAGTACTTC	CASSLGTGSQRYEQYF
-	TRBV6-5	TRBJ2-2	TGTGCCAGCGGGCGGGACAGGAACACCGGGGAGCTGTTTTTT	CASGRDRNTGELFF
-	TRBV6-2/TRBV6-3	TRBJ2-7	TGTGCCAGCAGTTCCGGAACAGTATCGGGGGACGAGCAGTACTTC	CASSSGTVSGDEQYF
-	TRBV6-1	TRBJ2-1	TGTGCCAGCAGTGAAGGGGCGGGAAACAATGAGCAGTTCTTC	CASSEGAGNNEQFF
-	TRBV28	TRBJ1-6	TGTGCCAGCAGAACCCTTCGGGGCAGCTCACCCCTCCACTTT	CASRTLRGSSPLHF
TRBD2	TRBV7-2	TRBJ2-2	TGTGCCAGCAGCTTCGTTGGCGGGAGAAATGGGGAGCTGTTTTTT	CASSFVGGRNGELFF